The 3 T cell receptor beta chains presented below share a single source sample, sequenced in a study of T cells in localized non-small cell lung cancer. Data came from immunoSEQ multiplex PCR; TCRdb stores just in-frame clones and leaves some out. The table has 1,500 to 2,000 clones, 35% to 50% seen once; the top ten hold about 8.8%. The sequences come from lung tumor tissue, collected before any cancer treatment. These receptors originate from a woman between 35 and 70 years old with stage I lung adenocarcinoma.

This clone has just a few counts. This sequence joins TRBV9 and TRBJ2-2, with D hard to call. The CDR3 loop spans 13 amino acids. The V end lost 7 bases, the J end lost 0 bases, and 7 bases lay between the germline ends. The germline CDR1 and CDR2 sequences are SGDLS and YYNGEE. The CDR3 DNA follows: TGTGCCAGCCATGATGCGAACACCGGGGAGCTGTTTTTT. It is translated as CASHDANTGELFF.

CDR3 sequence reads: CASSTHANTGELFF. The CDR3 DNA reads as TGTGCCAGTAGTACCCACGCGAACACCGGGGAGCTGTTTTTT. The chain links TRBV19 to TRBJ2-2; D gene ambiguous. The CDR3 totals 14 residues. The germline V gene has CDR1 LNHDA and CDR2 SQIVND (reference sequence). V lost 4 bases and J 0 bases, leaving 6 bases between the germline ends.

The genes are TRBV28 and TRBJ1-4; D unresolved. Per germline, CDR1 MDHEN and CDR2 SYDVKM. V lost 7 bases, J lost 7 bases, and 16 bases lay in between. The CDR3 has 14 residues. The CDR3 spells CASTRREHLEKLFF. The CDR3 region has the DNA TGTGCCAGCACCCGTCGTGAGCACCTTGAAAAACTGTTTTTT. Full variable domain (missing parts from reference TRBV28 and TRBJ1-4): DVKVTQSSRYLVKRTGEKVFLECVQDMDHENMFWYRQDPGLGLRLIYFSYDVKMKEKGDIPEGYSVSREKKERFSLILESASTNQTSMYLCASTRREHLEKLFFGSGTQLSVL.